This T cell receptor beta chain emerged from a study of blood T cells in healthy people across ages. A second PCR, run for roughly 6 to 11 cycles, used a sample-barcoded 5' primer plus a J-beta primer mix. Each CDR3 protein gets one entry after TCRdb re-called the 5' RACE reads with MiXCR. The table includes approximately 780,000 distinct CDR3 sequences, roughly 24% detected once. Isolated PBMCs totaled at least 6.5 million in each sample. V was pared by 2 bases and J by 9 bases, with 13 bases between. Looked up from germline, CDR1 is SNHLY and CDR2 is FYNNEI. The CDR3 extends over 13 amino acids. This clonotype turned up a few times. The sample was also reused in another study, on T cells of mothers and their children. That publication notes: Slightly higher overlap, not significant, was seen in related mother-child pairs than in unrelated pairs.

This clonotype originated in a boy between 10 and 17 years old in good health. Sequenced: blood. The chain uses TRBV2 and TRBJ2-5; D call uncertain. The CDR3 is CASSEYFRRSQYF. DNA for the CDR3: TGTGCCAGCAGTGAATACTTTCGTCGGTCCCAGTACTTC.